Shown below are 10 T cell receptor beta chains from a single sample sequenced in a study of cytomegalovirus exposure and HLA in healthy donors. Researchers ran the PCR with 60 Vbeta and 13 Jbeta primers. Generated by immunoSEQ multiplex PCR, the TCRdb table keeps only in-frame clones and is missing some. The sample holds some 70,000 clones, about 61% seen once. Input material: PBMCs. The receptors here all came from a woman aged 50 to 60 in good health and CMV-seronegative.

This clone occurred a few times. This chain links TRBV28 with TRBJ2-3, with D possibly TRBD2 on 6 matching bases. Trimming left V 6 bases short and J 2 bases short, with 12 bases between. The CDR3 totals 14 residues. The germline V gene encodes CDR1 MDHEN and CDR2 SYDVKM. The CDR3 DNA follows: TGTGCCAGCAGGCAGGGCGGGGACACAGATACGCAGTATTTT. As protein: CASRQGGDTDTQYF.

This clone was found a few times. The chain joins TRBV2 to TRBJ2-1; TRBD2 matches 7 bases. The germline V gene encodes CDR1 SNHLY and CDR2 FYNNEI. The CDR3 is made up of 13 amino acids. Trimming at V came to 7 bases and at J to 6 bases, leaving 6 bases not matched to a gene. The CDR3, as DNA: TGTGCCAGCACCGTGGGAGGGATCAATGAGCAGTTCTTC. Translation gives CASTVGGINEQFF.

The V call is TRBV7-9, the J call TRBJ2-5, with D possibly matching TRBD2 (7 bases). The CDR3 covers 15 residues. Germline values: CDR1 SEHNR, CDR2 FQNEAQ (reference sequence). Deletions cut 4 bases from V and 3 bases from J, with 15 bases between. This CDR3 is CASSSGAGREETQYF. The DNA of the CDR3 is TGTGCCAGCAGCTCAGGGGCAGGGAGGGAAGAGACCCAGTACTTC.

This CDR3 reads CASNSGQPTGELFF. In DNA form, the CDR3 reads TGTGCCAGCAACTCGGGACAGCCGACCGGGGAGCTGTTTTTT. The V call is TRBV7-9, the J call TRBJ2-2; 7 nucleotides match TRBD1. This CDR3 is built from 14 residues. V shed 7 bases, J shed 5 bases, and the junction held 7 bases outside the gene matches. Germline CDR1 is SEHNR and CDR2 is FQNEAQ (reference sequence).

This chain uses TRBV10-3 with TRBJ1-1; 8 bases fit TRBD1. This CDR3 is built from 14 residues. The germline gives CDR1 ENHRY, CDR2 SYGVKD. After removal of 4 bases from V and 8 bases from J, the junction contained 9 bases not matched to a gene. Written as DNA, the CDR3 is TGTGCCATCAGTGCGCCGCAGGGGGCTCGGGAAGCTTTCTTT. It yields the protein CAISAPQGAREAFF.

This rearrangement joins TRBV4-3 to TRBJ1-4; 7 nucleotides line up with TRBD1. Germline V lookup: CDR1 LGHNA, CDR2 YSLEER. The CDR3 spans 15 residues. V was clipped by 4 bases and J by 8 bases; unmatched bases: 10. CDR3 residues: CASSPRQGGVEKLFF. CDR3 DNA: TGCGCCAGCAGCCCCCGACAGGGAGGAGTGGAAAAACTGTTTTTT.

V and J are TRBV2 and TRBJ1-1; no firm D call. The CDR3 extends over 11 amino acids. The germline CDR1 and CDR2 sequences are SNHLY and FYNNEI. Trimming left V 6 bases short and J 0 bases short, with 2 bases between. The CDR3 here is CASSVNTEAFF. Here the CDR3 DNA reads TGTGCCAGCAGCGTGAACACTGAAGCTTTCTTT.

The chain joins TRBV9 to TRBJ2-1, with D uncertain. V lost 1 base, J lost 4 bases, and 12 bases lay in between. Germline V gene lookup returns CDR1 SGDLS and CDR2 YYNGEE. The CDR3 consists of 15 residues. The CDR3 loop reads CASSVFSGWYNEQFF. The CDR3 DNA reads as TGTGCCAGCAGCGTATTCTCCGGGTGGTACAATGAGCAGTTCTTC.

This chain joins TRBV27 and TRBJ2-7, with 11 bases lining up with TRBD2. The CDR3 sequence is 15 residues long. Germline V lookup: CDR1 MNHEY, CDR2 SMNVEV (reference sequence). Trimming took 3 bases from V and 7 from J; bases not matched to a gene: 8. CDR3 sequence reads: CASSFRLAGPMEQYF. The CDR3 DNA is TGTGCCAGCAGTTTTAGACTAGCGGGGCCTATGGAGCAGTACTTC.

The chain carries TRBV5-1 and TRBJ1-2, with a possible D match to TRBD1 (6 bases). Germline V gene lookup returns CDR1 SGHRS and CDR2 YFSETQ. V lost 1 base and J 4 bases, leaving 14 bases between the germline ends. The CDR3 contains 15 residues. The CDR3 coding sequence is TGCGCCAGCAGCTTGTTGGGGGCGCCTAGCTATGGCTACACCTTC. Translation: CASSLLGAPSYGYTF.